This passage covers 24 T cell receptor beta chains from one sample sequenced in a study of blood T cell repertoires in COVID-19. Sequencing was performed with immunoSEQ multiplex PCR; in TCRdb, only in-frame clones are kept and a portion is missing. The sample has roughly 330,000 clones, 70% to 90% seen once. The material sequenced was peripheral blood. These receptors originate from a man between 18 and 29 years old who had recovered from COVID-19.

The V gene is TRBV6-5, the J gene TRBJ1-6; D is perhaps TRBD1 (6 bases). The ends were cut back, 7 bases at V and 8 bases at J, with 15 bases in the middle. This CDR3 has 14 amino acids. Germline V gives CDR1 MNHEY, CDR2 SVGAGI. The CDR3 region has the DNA TGTGCCAGCAAGAGACAGGACCTTTATTCACCCCTCCACTTT. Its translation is CASKRQDLYSPLHF.

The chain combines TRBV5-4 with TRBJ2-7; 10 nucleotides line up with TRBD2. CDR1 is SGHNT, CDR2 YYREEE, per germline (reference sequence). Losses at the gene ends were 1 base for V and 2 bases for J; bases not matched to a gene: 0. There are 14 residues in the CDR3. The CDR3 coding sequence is TGTGCCAGCAGCTTGACTAGCGGGACCTACGAGCAGTACTTC. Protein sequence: CASSLTSGTYEQYF.

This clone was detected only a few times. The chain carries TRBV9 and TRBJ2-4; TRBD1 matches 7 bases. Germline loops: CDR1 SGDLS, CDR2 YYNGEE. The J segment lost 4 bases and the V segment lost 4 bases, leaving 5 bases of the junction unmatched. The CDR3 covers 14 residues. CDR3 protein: CASSSGTVKNIQYF. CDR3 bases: TGTGCCAGCAGCAGTGGGACAGTGAAAAACATTCAGTACTTC.

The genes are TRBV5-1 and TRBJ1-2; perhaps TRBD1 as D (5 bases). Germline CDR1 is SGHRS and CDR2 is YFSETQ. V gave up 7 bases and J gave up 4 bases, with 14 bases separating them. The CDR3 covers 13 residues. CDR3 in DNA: TGCGCCAGCTCCGCGGGGGATGGCTATGGCTACACCTTC. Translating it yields CASSAGDGYGYTF.

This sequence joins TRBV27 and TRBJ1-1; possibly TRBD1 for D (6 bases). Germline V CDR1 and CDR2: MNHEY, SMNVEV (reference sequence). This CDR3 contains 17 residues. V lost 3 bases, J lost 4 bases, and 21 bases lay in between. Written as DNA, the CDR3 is TGTGCCAGCAGTTTCCTCCAAACGGGGGGGCAGGGCACTGAAGCTTTCTTT. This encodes CASSFLQTGGQGTEAFF.

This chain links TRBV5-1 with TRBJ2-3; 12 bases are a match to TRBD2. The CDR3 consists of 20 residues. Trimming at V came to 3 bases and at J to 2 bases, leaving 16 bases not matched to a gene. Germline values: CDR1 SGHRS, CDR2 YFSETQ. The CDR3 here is CASSSLLAGGLAGNTDTQYF. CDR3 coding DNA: TGCGCCAGCAGCTCTCTACTAGCGGGGGGACTTGCTGGCAACACAGATACGCAGTATTTT.

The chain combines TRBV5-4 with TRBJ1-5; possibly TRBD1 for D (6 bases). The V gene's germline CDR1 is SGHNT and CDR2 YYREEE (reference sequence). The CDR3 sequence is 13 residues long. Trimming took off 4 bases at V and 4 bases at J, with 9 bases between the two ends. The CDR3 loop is CASSPGQNQPQHF. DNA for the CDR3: TGTGCCAGCAGCCCTGGACAGAATCAGCCCCAGCATTTT.

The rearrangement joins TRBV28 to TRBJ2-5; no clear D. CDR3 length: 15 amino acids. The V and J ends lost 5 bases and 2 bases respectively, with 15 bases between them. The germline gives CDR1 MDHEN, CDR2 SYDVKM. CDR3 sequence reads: CASSTPQRTQETQYF. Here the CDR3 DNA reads TGTGCCAGCAGTACACCTCAGCGTACTCAAGAGACCCAGTACTTC.

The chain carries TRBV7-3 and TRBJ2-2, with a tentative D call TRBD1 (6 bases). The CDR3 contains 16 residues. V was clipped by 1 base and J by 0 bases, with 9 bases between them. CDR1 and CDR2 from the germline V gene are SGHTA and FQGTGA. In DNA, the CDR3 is TGTGCCAGCAGCTTAAACGCAGGGGCGAACACCGGGGAGCTGTTTTTT. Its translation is CASSLNAGANTGELFF.

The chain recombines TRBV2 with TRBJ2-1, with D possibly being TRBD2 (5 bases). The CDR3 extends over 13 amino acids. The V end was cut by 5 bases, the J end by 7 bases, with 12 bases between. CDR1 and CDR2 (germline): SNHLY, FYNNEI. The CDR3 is CASSPREGNEQFF. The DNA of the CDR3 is TGTGCCAGCAGTCCCCGAGAGGGAAATGAGCAGTTCTTC.

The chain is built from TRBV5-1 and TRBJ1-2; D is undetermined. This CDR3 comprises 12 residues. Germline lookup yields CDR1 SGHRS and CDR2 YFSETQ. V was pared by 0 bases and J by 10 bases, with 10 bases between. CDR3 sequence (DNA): TGCGCCAGCAGCTTGGATTGGGCGACCTACACCTTC. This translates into CASSLDWATYTF.

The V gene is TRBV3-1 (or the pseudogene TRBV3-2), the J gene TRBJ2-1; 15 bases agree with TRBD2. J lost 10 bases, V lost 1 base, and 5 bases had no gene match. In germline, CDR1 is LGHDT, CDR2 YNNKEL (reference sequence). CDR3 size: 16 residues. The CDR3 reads CASSQAGLAGGREQFF. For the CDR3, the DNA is TGTGCCAGCAGCCAAGCGGGACTAGCGGGAGGCCGGGAGCAGTTCTTC.

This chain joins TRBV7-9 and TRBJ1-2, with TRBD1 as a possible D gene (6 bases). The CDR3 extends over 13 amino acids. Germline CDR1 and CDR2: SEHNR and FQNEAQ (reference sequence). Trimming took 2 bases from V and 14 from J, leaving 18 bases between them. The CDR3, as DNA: TGTGCCAGCAGCTTACGGACAGAGGGACTAAAAACCTTC. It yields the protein CASSLRTEGLKTF.

The CDR3 nucleotides read TGTGCCAGCAGCCACAGGGCGAGGGGAAACACCATATATTTT. This translates into CASSHRARGNTIYF. The chain recombines TRBV25-1 with TRBJ1-3; D possibly corresponds to TRBD1 (6 bases). Germline V gene sequence: CDR1 MGHDK, CDR2 SYGVNS. CDR3 size: 14 residues. The V end was cut by 6 bases, the J end by 4 bases, with 13 bases between.

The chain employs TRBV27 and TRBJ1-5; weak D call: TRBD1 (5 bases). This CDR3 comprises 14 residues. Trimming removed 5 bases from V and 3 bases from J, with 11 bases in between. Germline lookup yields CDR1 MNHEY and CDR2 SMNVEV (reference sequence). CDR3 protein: CASSTGGFNQPQHF. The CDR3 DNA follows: TGTGCCAGCAGTACCGGGGGATTCAATCAGCCCCAGCATTTT.

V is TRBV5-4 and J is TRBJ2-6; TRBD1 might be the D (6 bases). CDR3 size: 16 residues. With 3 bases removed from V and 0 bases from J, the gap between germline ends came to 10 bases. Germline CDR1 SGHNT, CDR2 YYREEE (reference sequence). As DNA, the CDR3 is TGTGCCAGCAGCTCAGGACAGAACTCTGGGGCCAACGTCCTGACTTTC. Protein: CASSSGQNSGANVLTF.

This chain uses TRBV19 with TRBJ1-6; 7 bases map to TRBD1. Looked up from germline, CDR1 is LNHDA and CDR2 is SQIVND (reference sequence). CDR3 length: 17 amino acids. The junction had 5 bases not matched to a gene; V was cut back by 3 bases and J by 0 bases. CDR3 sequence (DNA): TGTGCCAGTAGTATCTTGGGACAGCGCTCCTATAATTCACCCCTCCACTTT. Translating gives CASSILGQRSYNSPLHF.

The CDR3 sequence: CASSEGDYNNEQFF. In nucleotides, the CDR3 is TGTGCCAGCAGTGAAGGGGACTACAACAATGAGCAGTTCTTC. The rearrangement joins TRBV25-1 to TRBJ2-1; 7 bases are a match to TRBD2. V shed 2 bases, J shed 5 bases, and the junction held 3 bases outside the gene matches. This CDR3 is 14 amino acids long. Germline V gives CDR1 MGHDK, CDR2 SYGVNS.

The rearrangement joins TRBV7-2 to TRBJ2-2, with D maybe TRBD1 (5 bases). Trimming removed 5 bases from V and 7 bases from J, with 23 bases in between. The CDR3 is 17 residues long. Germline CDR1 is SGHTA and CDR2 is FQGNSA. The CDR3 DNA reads TGTGCCAGCAGCCTATCTCAGTACAGGTTCCCGGGCGGGGAGCTGTTTTTT. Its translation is CASSLSQYRFPGGELFF.

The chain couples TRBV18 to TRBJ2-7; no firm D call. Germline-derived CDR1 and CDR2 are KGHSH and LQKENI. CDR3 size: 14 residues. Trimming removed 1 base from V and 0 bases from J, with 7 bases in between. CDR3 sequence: CASSPQQSSYEQYF. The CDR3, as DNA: TGTGCCAGCTCACCACAACAGAGCTCCTACGAGCAGTACTTC.

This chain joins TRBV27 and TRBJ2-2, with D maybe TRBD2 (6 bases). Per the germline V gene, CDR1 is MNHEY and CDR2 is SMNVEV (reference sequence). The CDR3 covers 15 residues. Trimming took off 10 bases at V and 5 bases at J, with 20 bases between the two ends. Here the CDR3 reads CATIRGGQRTGELFF. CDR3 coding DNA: TGTGCCACCATCAGAGGAGGGCAGCGGACCGGGGAGCTGTTTTTT.

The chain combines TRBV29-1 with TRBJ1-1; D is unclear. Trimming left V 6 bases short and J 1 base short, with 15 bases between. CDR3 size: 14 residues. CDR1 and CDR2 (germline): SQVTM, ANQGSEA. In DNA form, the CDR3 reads TGCAGCGTCGCCCACGGGGAAGAGAACACTGAAGCTTTCTTT. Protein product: CSVAHGEENTEAFF.

Written as DNA, the CDR3 is TGTGCCAGCAGATCTATAGGACAGGGGTACGAGCAGTACTTC. It yields the protein CASRSIGQGYEQYF. The gene calls are TRBV6-5 and TRBJ2-7, with 9 bases matching TRBD1. After removal of 6 bases from V and 4 bases from J, the junction contained 7 bases not matched to a gene. The CDR3 has 14 residues. Per the germline V gene, CDR1 is MNHEY and CDR2 is SVGAGI.

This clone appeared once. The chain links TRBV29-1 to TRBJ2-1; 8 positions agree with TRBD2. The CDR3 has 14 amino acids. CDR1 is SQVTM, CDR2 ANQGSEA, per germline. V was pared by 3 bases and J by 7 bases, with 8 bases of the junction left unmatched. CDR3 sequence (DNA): TGCAGCGTTGATGGAGCGGGAGTGGGGAATGAGCAGTTCTTC. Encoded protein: CSVDGAGVGNEQFF.